The 25 T cell receptor beta chains presented below share a single source sample, sequenced in a study of cytomegalovirus exposure and HLA in healthy donors. The PCR contained 60 Vbeta and 13 Jbeta primers. Data came from immunoSEQ multiplex PCR; TCRdb stores just in-frame clones and leaves some out. The table shows approximately 150,000 clones, with 80% occurring only once. The specimen was PBMCs. All receptors derive from a man younger than 35 in good health and CMV-seropositive.

This chain joins TRBV4-3 and TRBJ2-1; D not resolved. The CDR3 runs to 15 residues. CDR1 LGHNA and CDR2 YSLEER come from the germline V gene. V was cut by 0 bases and J by 7 bases, with 13 bases left in between. CDR3 bases: TGCGCCAGCAGCCAAGATCTCAGCAGCGCAAATGAGCAGTTCTTC. Translated: CASSQDLSSANEQFF.

In its sample, this clone was seen a few times. The chain couples TRBV19 to TRBJ2-5; possible D gene TRBD2, 7 bases. The CDR3 extends over 18 amino acids. V gave up 3 bases and J gave up 3 bases, with 23 bases separating them. CDR1 and CDR2 (germline): LNHDA, SQIVND (reference sequence). The CDR3 sequence is CASSIAPPGWGGEETQYF. The CDR3 region has the DNA TGTGCCAGTAGTATCGCCCCCCCGGGGTGGGGGGGCGAAGAGACCCAGTACTTC.

The chain recombines TRBV30 with TRBJ1-5; TRBD1 aligns across 7 bases. CDR1 is GTSNPN and CDR2 is SVGIG in the germline V gene (reference sequence). This CDR3 is built from 14 residues. Trimming at V came to 3 bases and at J to 2 bases, leaving 4 bases not matched to a gene. The CDR3 DNA follows: TGTGCCTGGAGCGAAGGACAGGGCAATCAGCCCCAGCATTTT. Translating gives CAWSEGQGNQPQHF.

The chain has TRBV6-6 and TRBJ1-2; 10 bases match TRBD1. The CDR3 is made up of 14 amino acids. The germline V gene has CDR1 MNHNY and CDR2 SVGAGI (reference sequence). V lost 2 bases to trimming and J lost 3 bases; unmatched junction nucleotides: 0. The CDR3 sequence: CASSYGTGDYGYTF. The CDR3, as DNA: TGTGCCAGCAGTTACGGGACAGGGGACTATGGCTACACCTTC.

The chain carries TRBV28 and TRBJ2-3, with TRBD1 matching over 9 bases. V lost 6 bases, J lost 6 bases, and 16 bases stayed unmatched. The CDR3 has 17 residues. Germline CDR1 reads MDHEN; CDR2 reads SYDVKM. The CDR3 reads CASRRTGTGTHMDTQYF. In DNA, the CDR3 is TGTGCCAGCAGACGAACCGGGACAGGGACGCACATGGATACGCAGTATTTT.

The chain links TRBV5-1 to TRBJ1-3; unclear D gene. This CDR3 is built from 17 residues. Germline V gives CDR1 SGHRS, CDR2 YFSETQ. Deletions cut 0 bases from V and 3 bases from J, with 16 bases between. CDR3 residues: CASSLGPGTTFGNTIYF. CDR3 in DNA: TGCGCCAGCAGCTTGGGTCCAGGAACGACGTTTGGAAACACCATATATTTT. The full variable domain, rest sourced from reference TRBV5-1 and TRBJ1-3, is KAGVTQTPRYLIKTRGQQVTLSCSPISGHRSVSWYQQTPGQGLQFLFEYFSETQRNKGNFPGRFSGRQFSNSRSEMNVSTLELGDSALYLCASSLGPGTTFGNTIYFGEGSWLTVV.

This chain uses TRBV29-1 with TRBJ2-3; D uncertain. Germline CDR1 reads SQVTM; CDR2 reads ANQGSEA. V lost 2 bases, J lost 8 bases, and 11 bases lay in between. The CDR3 has 12 residues. CDR3 nucleotide sequence: TGCAGCGTTGAACACTTACCCGGTACGCAGTATTTT. This codes for CSVEHLPGTQYF.

The chain links TRBV5-4 to TRBJ2-7; 10 nucleotides align to TRBD1. CDR3 size: 14 residues. Germline lookup yields CDR1 SGHNT and CDR2 YYREEE (reference sequence). J gave up 7 bases and V 0 bases, and 4 bases lay outside the gene matches. DNA for the CDR3: TGTGCCAGCAGCTTGGAACGGACAGGGGGTGAGCAGTACTTC. It codes for CASSLERTGGEQYF.

This clone turned up a few times. This chain connects TRBV5-1 to TRBJ2-5, with no clear D. The germline V gene encodes CDR1 SGHRS and CDR2 YFSETQ. The CDR3 runs 13 residues. Trimming shortened V by 1 base and J by 5 bases, and 9 bases separated the two germline ends. CDR3 nucleotides: TGCGCCAGCAGCTTGTTTCCCGGGGAGACCCAGTACTTC. This translates into CASSLFPGETQYF.

Regarding this clone: At one end, the junction sequence differs from germline, possibly due to a read error. V is TRBV7-2 and J is TRBJ2-7, with a possible D match to TRBD1 (8 bases). This CDR3 is 13 amino acids long. The V gene's germline CDR1 is SGHTA and CDR2 FQGNSA. The CDR3 reads CASSLADRAWQYF. CDR3 DNA: TGTGCCAGCAGCCTAGCGGACAGGGCTTGGCAGTACTTC.

The chain uses TRBV10-3 and TRBJ1-2; TRBD1 matches 7 bases. With V trimmed by 2 bases and J by 3 bases, 3 bases remained unmatched. Germline V gene data show CDR1 as ENHRY and CDR2 as SYGVKD. This CDR3 region has 14 residues. The CDR3 region has the DNA TGTGCCATCAGTGAGCGGGACAGCTACTATGGCTACACCTTC. It is translated as CAISERDSYYGYTF.

This chain joins TRBV5-4 and TRBJ2-7; 7 bases map to TRBD1. This CDR3 comprises 14 residues. Germline lookup yields CDR1 SGHNT and CDR2 YYREEE (reference sequence). V lost 4 bases and J lost 6; bases outside the gene matches: 10. The CDR3 bases are TGTGCCAGCAGCCCACCACAGGGGCGCGCCGAGCAGTACTTC. This gives the protein CASSPPQGRAEQYF.

This clone was seen only a few times. The chain links TRBV2 to TRBJ2-4, with TRBD1 identical over 9 bases. CDR1 and CDR2 (germline): SNHLY, FYNNEI. This CDR3 is 14 amino acids long. Trimming cost V 9 bases and J 15 bases; bases outside gene matches: 18. The CDR3 reads CASAGTGSFWGWYF. CDR3 sequence (DNA): TGTGCCAGTGCCGGGACAGGGTCCTTTTGGGGTTGGTACTTC.

V is TRBV11-2 and J is TRBJ1-2, with D tentatively TRBD1 (6 bases). Germline CDR1 reads SGHAT; CDR2 reads FQNNGV. This CDR3 is built from 15 residues. Trimming took off 3 bases at V and 1 base at J, with 12 bases between the two ends. The CDR3 DNA reads TGTGCCAGCAGCTTCAACAGGGCGAGTAACTATGGCTACACCTTC. Translated: CASSFNRASNYGYTF.

V and J are TRBV15 and TRBJ1-5; D gene ambiguous. CDR1 LNHNV and CDR2 YYDKDF come from the germline V gene (reference sequence). Trimming stripped 3 bases from V and 4 bases from J, with 16 bases between. This CDR3 region has 16 residues. In nucleotides, the CDR3 is TGTGCCACCAGCAGGGGCGGAGGAGCGGGGAATCAGCCCCAGCATTTT. This encodes CATSRGGGAGNQPQHF.

This sequence joins TRBV4-3 and TRBJ2-3; TRBD2 might be the D (6 bases). Germline CDR1 is LGHNA and CDR2 is YSLEER. V gave up 0 bases and J gave up 0 bases, with 13 bases separating them. The CDR3 is 17 residues long. The CDR3 region has the DNA TGCGCCAGCAGCCAAGATCGGAGCGGGTATAGCACAGATACGCAGTATTTT. Translating it yields CASSQDRSGYSTDTQYF.

The chain combines TRBV11-2 with TRBJ2-7, with 8 bases identical to TRBD2. With V trimmed by 0 bases and J by 6 bases, 4 bases remained unmatched. The CDR3 has 14 amino acids. Germline V lookup: CDR1 SGHAT, CDR2 FQNNGV. The CDR3, as DNA: TGTGCCAGCAGCTTAGAATCCCTAGCGGGCGAGCAGTACTTC. This sequence encodes CASSLESLAGEQYF.

The rearrangement uses TRBV5-4 and TRBJ2-3, with a possible D match to TRBD1 (6 bases). Trimming left V 3 bases short and J 4 bases short, with 15 bases between. The CDR3 is 15 amino acids. Germline V gives CDR1 SGHNT, CDR2 YYREEE (reference sequence). The CDR3 reads CASSSQQGLADTQYF. CDR3 in DNA: TGTGCCAGCAGCTCCCAACAGGGATTGGCAGATACGCAGTATTTT.

The table lists this clone with a few counts. The chain links TRBV19 to TRBJ2-6, with 9 bases lining up with TRBD1. Per germline, CDR1 LNHDA and CDR2 SQIVND (reference sequence). The J segment lost 1 base and the V segment lost 4 bases, leaving 11 bases of the junction unmatched. The CDR3 is 19 residues long. The CDR3 here is CASSTSTGGSLSGANVLTF. The DNA for the CDR3 is TGTGCCAGTAGTACCAGTACAGGGGGCAGTTTGTCTGGGGCCAACGTCCTGACTTTC.

The gene calls are TRBV28 and TRBJ2-3; D may be TRBD1 (6 bases). In germline, CDR1 is MDHEN, CDR2 SYDVKM. This CDR3 has 14 amino acids. The V gene lost 11 bases and the J gene lost 1 base, with 16 bases spanning the gap. The CDR3 region is CAVRDPGGTDTQYF. The CDR3 bases are TGTGCCGTGCGCGACCCAGGGGGCACAGATACGCAGTATTTT. The entire variable domain, with the rest obtained from reference TRBV28 and TRBJ2-3, is as follows: DVKVTQSSRYLVKRTGEKVFLECVQDMDHENMFWYRQDPGLGLRLIYFSYDVKMKEKGDIPEGYSVSREKKERFSLILESASTNQTSMYLCAVRDPGGTDTQYFGPGTRLTVL.

The chain has TRBV4-3 and TRBJ1-6, with 9 bases fitting TRBD1. After removal of 3 bases from V and 8 bases from J, the junction contained 8 bases not matched to a gene. The germline gives CDR1 LGHNA, CDR2 YSLEER. The CDR3 has 16 amino acids. The CDR3 bases are TGCGCCAGCAGCCAGGGAACCGGGACAGGGTATTCACCCCTCCACTTT. This translates into CASSQGTGTGYSPLHF.

The rearrangement joins TRBV4-1 to TRBJ1-1, with unresolved D. Germline loops: CDR1 MGHRA, CDR2 YSYEKL. Trimming shortened V by 0 bases and J by 3 bases, and 14 bases separated the two germline ends. The CDR3 is made up of 16 amino acids. In DNA, the CDR3 is TGCGCCAGCAGCCAAGATCCAAGAGCCTTATACACTGAAGCTTTCTTT. Translated, it gives CASSQDPRALYTEAFF.

As DNA, the CDR3 is TGTGCCAGCAGCGTAGGCCCCGGGGATACGCAGTATTTT. Its translation: CASSVGPGDTQYF. The J gene is TRBJ2-3, the V gene TRBV9; no firm D call. The length of the CDR3 is 13 residues. The germline V gene encodes CDR1 SGDLS and CDR2 YYNGEE. V was pared by 0 bases and J by 6 bases, with 8 bases between.

In its sample, this clone was seen once. The chain uses TRBV7-8 and TRBJ2-1, with TRBD2 matching 13 bases. The CDR3 contains 17 residues. Germline V gene lookup returns CDR1 SGHVS and CDR2 FQNEAQ. V lost 2 bases and J lost 7; bases outside the gene matches: 8. The CDR3 loop is CASSLTTSGRAGNEQFF. The DNA for the CDR3 is TGTGCCAGCAGCTTAACTACTAGCGGGAGGGCGGGGAATGAGCAGTTCTTC.

V usage is TRBV19 and J usage is TRBJ2-6; TRBD1 matches 9 bases. This CDR3 has 18 residues. The V segment lost 8 bases and the J segment 1 base; nucleotides outside the gene matches: 12. The V gene's germline CDR1 is LNHDA and CDR2 SQIVND (reference sequence). The DNA for the CDR3 is TGTGCCAGTTGTAGGCAGCGGGACAGGGTGTCTGGGGCCAACGTCCTGACTTTC. The encoded protein is CASCRQRDRVSGANVLTF. The variable domain in full, completed from reference TRBV19 and TRBJ2-6, reads DGGITQSPKYLFRKEGQNVTLSCEQNLNHDAMYWYRQDPGQGLRLIYYSQIVNDFQKGDIAEGYSVSREKKESFPLTVTSAQKNPTAFYLCASCRQRDRVSGANVLTFGAGSRLTVL.